This is a list of T cell receptor beta chains from one sample in a study of blood T cells in healthy people across ages. TCRdb re-derived calls from the 5' RACE reads in MiXCR, one entry per CDR3 protein. The top ten clones hold around 13% of a sample with some 880,000 distinct CDR3 sequences, around 36% of them seen once. The source material was blood. These receptors came from a man aged 18-30 years in good health. Both conserved end residues are part of each CDR3. Clone size is given for some rows only: seen once, a few or many times, or a class if the clone is expanded.

TRBV5-6 | NA | CASSFGTGALNEQFF
TRBV20-1 | NA | CSASFPGQGNEQFF
TRBV5-6 | NA | CASSPRGETSYEQYF
TRBV12-3/TRBV12-4 | many | CASSLGSGGTQYF
TRBV7-2 | few | CASGEGLQETQYF
TRBV4-2 | NA | CASSQGAGGRPDTQYF
TRBV2 | NA | CASSANGAYTDTQYF
TRBV25-1 | NA | CASRYTMNTEAFF
TRBV6-2/TRBV6-3 | NA | CASSSSGRDHEQYF
TRBV12-3/TRBV12-4 | NA | CASSVDIGGPELFF
TRBV20-1 | NA | CSARSEQFF
TRBV4-2 | NA | CASSQEGVEELMDSPLHF
TRBV28 | NA | CASRPTGGRSSNQPQHF
TRBV12-3/TRBV12-4 | NA | CASSPVQGLAGELFF
TRBV12-3/TRBV12-4 | NA | CASSLMSATYNEQFF
TRBV12-3/TRBV12-4 | many | CAVGSDTQYF
TRBV12-3/TRBV12-4 | NA | CASSPGTEVLPYEQYF
TRBV4-1 | few | CASSQEGSSSYNEQFF
TRBV29-1 | many | CSVSDRDTEAFF
TRBV6-1 | NA | CASSEFGRPMNTEAFF
TRBV7-2 | once | CASSLDVAGGTETQYF
TRBV6-2/TRBV6-3 | NA | CASSSPGSLNTEAFF
TRBV7-2 | many | CASSLDFEGLETQYF
TRBV7-2 | few | CASRDGNSPLHF
TRBV5-1 | NA | CASEEEQGSTEAFF
TRBV12-3/TRBV12-4 | NA | CASSSVNKRYF
TRBV6-2/TRBV6-3 | few | CASSLTGTVNTEAFF
TRBV12-3/TRBV12-4 | NA | CASSPWTGTTRPNTEAFF
TRBV7-2 | many | CASSPVLGLNTQYF
TRBV9 | few | CQFIVSPLHF
TRBV3-1 | NA | CASSQGRGASGKSNQPQHF
TRBV20-1 | NA | CSAFAPNGGGVNEQFF
TRBV25-1 | NA | CASSGTGTGSVKLFF